The rows below give T cell receptor beta chains drawn from one sample of a study of Ad26.COV2.S vaccination and SARS-CoV-2 variants. Produced via immunoSEQ multiplex PCR; TCRdb's table is partial and in-frame only. The sample lists 200,000 to 250,000 clones; roughly 90% were seen once. The specimen comprised peripheral blood, sampled in a trial of Ad26.COV2.S vaccine versus placebo. The receptor source for this set is a person between 18 and 59 years old who received the Ad26.COV2.S COVID-19 vaccine or a placebo. CDR3s include the opening cysteine and the closing phenylalanine or tryptophan. Fields, in order: CDR3 DNA, CDR3 protein, D gene, J gene, V gene, clone size. D genes are given only for firm matches. Rows give clone size only sometimes, using once, few, many, or a class for an expanded clone.

TGTGCCAGAAGCTTGGTAGGGGGAAGAAAGTACGAGCAGTACTTC	CARSLVGGRKYEQYF	-	TRBJ2-7	TRBV5-3	-
TGCAGCGGGGTGACAGGGGGCACTGAAGCTTTCTTT	CSGVTGGTEAFF	TRBD1	TRBJ1-1	TRBV29-1	-
TGTGCCAGCTCACCCGCAGGGGGCGAGGAGTACTTC	CASSPAGGEEYF	TRBD1	TRBJ2-7	TRBV18	-
TGTGCCAGCAGTTTCCTACCGGGACAGAGCACTAGCACAGATACGCAGTATTTT	CASSFLPGQSTSTDTQYF	TRBD1	TRBJ2-3	TRBV28	-
TGTGCCAGCAGCTTAGAGGCGGCGAGGGGTGAAGCTTTCTTT	CASSLEAARGEAFF	-	TRBJ1-1	TRBV13	-
TGTGCCAGCAGTTACGGACAGAGCCGCTCCTACAATGAGCAGTTCTTC	CASSYGQSRSYNEQFF	-	TRBJ2-1	TRBV6-5	-
TGTGCCAGCAGCCAAGAGACAGGGGGCTACTATGGCTACACCTTC	CASSQETGGYYGYTF	TRBD1	TRBJ1-2	TRBV14	-
TGCGCCAGCAGCTTACGGACAGGGGATGGTGAGCAGTTCTTC	CASSLRTGDGEQFF	TRBD1	TRBJ2-1	TRBV5-1	-
TGTGCCAGCAGTGATCTAGCGGGAGGTTGGGGGAATGAGCAGTTCTTC	CASSDLAGGWGNEQFF	TRBD2	TRBJ2-1	TRBV6-1	-
TGTGCCAGCAGTGATAACCGGGGACACTACCAAGAGACCCAGTACTTC	CASSDNRGHYQETQYF	-	TRBJ2-5	TRBV25-1	-
TGTGCCAGCAGTTTTTGGACAGAAACCTACGAGCAGTACTTC	CASSFWTETYEQYF	-	TRBJ2-7	TRBV28	-
TGCGCCAGCAGCTTGGCCGGGGGTTACACTGAAGCTTTCTTT	CASSLAGGYTEAFF	-	TRBJ1-1	TRBV5-1	-
TGTGCCAGTAGTCGGACAGGGTCGAATGAGCAGTTCTTC	CASSRTGSNEQFF	TRBD1	TRBJ2-1	TRBV19	-
TGTGCCAGCAGTTGGGTCGACAGGGGTCTCGACCAGTACTTC	CASSWVDRGLDQYF	TRBD1	TRBJ2-7	TRBV6-2/TRBV6-3	-
TGCAGCGTTGGCCTTTATAATGAAAAACTGTTTTTT	CSVGLYNEKLFF	-	TRBJ1-4	TRBV29-1	once
TGCGCCAGCAGCTTGGCCTTAGCGGGGGGCCAAGAGACCCAGTACTTC	CASSLALAGGQETQYF	TRBD2	TRBJ2-5	TRBV5-1	-
TGTGCCAGCAGCGTAGGAGGGGACGGCCGAGTTCAGTACTTC	CASSVGGDGRVQYF	-	TRBJ2-4	TRBV9	-
TGTGCCAGCAGTTATAGAGGGATAGCTAGCACAGATACGCAGTATTTT	CASSYRGIASTDTQYF	-	TRBJ2-3	TRBV6-2/TRBV6-3	few
TGTGCCAGCAGCCTGGGACGGAGAGCATACGAGCAGTACTTC	CASSLGRRAYEQYF	-	TRBJ2-7	TRBV28	-
TGCGCCAGCCGACAGGGCTCCAATCAGCCCCAGCATTTT	CASRQGSNQPQHF	TRBD1	TRBJ1-5	TRBV5-1	-
TGTGCCAGCAGCGAGGGACAGGACTATGGCTACACCTTC	CASSEGQDYGYTF	TRBD1	TRBJ1-2	TRBV6-5	-
TGTGCCAGCAGCTCTCTCCCCATGAACACTGAAGCTTTCTTT	CASSSLPMNTEAFF	-	TRBJ1-1	TRBV11-2	-
TGCAGCGTGGGGACAGGCCTCAACTATGGCTACACCTTC	CSVGTGLNYGYTF	TRBD1	TRBJ1-2	TRBV29-1	-
TGTGCCAGCAGCTTCGAGGGGGCCACTACCTCCTACGAGCAGTACTTC	CASSFEGATTSYEQYF	TRBD1	TRBJ2-7	TRBV7-2	once
TGTGCCAGCAGTTCGGGACAGGGAGTGAATGAGCAGTTCTTC	CASSSGQGVNEQFF	TRBD1	TRBJ2-1	TRBV5-6	-
TGTGCCAGCAGCGCCGAGGGGAACCAGCCCCAGCATTTT	CASSAEGNQPQHF	-	TRBJ1-5	TRBV9	-
TGTGCCAGCAGTTTTGGACAGGGTGGAACTGAAGCTTTCTTT	CASSFGQGGTEAFF	TRBD1	TRBJ1-1	TRBV27	few
TGTGCCATCAGCGGGACTCCCCGCTCCTACGAGCAGTACTTC	CAISGTPRSYEQYF	-	TRBJ2-7	TRBV10-3	-
TGTGCCAGTACGACTAGATTAAGAGATACGCAGTATTTT	CASTTRLRDTQYF	-	TRBJ2-3	TRBV19	-
TGTGCCAGCAGTGAATCTGGGGCCAACGTCCTGACTTTC	CASSESGANVLTF	-	TRBJ2-6	TRBV2	-
TGTGCCAGCAGTGAGACGCTGGACGAGCAGTACTTC	CASSETLDEQYF	-	TRBJ2-7	TRBV2	-
TGTGCAAGTCGCTTATTTCGGACGGAAGACACCGGGGAGCTGTTTTTT	CASRLFRTEDTGELFF	-	TRBJ2-2	TRBV12-2	once
TGTGCCAGCAGTGAACTCGGGTCCCCCTACGAGCAGTACTTC	CASSELGSPYEQYF	-	TRBJ2-7	TRBV6-1	-
TGTGCCAGCAGGGAGTACTCCTACGAGCAGTACTTC	CASREYSYEQYF	-	TRBJ2-7	TRBV2	once
TGTGCCAGCAGCTTAAGCGGGGGCGCCGGCACAGATACGCAGTATTTT	CASSLSGGAGTDTQYF	-	TRBJ2-3	TRBV7-3	once
TGTGCCAGCAGCTTGAACCTAGGGACCCAAGAGACCCAGTACTTC	CASSLNLGTQETQYF	-	TRBJ2-5	TRBV5-5	-
TGTGCCAGCAGCTTAGAACCCATTGGGGACACCATATATTTT	CASSLEPIGDTIYF	-	TRBJ1-3	TRBV11-2	-
TGTGCCAGCAGCTTAGCTGGTCTAGCGGGAGGACGCACCTACAATGAGCAGTTCTTC	CASSLAGLAGGRTYNEQFF	TRBD2	TRBJ2-1	TRBV7-2	-
TGCGCCAGCAGCCCGGGGACGGCTTACGAGCAGTACTTC	CASSPGTAYEQYF	-	TRBJ2-7	TRBV5-1	-
TGTGCCAGCAGCTTAGCGACGGGCGGTTCCGGGACAGGGGTATGGAAACTGTTTTTT	CASSLATGGSGTGVWKLFF	TRBD1	TRBJ1-4	TRBV7-9	-
TGTGCCAGCAGCCTACGTCCCGGGACAGACGGAAACACCATATATTTT	CASSLRPGTDGNTIYF	TRBD1	TRBJ1-3	TRBV14	-
TGTGCCTGGGGGGGGGATACGCAGTATTTT	CAWGGDTQYF	-	TRBJ2-3	TRBV30	-
TGTGCCAGCTCACCAGGTCCGGAGACCTACGAGCAGTACTTC	CASSPGPETYEQYF	-	TRBJ2-7	TRBV18	-
TGTGCCAGCAGCTCCGGGACTGGAGCTAACTATGGCTACACCTTC	CASSSGTGANYGYTF	-	TRBJ1-2	TRBV9	-
TGTGCCAGCAGTGAAATGGGTGGGGAGAGGTCCCAGCATTTT	CASSEMGGERSQHF	-	TRBJ1-5	TRBV6-1	-
TGCGCCAGCAGCCTAGTCAAGGGCTACTCCTACGAGCAGTACTTC	CASSLVKGYSYEQYF	-	TRBJ2-7	TRBV4-1	-
TGCGCCAGCAGCCAAGGGGGCGGCACAGATACGCAGTATTTT	CASSQGGGTDTQYF	-	TRBJ2-3	TRBV4-3	-
TGTGCCAGCACCCTTCCCGGGACACCCTACGAGCAGTACTTC	CASTLPGTPYEQYF	-	TRBJ2-7	TRBV7-9	-
TGTGCCAGCAGCGGATTCGGACAGGGAGCTAACTATGGCTACACCTTC	CASSGFGQGANYGYTF	TRBD1	TRBJ1-2	TRBV9	-
TGTGCCAGCAGTTTGTTACAGGGGGCTGGGGAGCAGTACTTC	CASSLLQGAGEQYF	TRBD1	TRBJ2-7	TRBV28	-
TGTGCCAGTGTCGAGGCAGGGAGAAACTATGGCTACACCTTC	CASVEAGRNYGYTF	-	TRBJ1-2	TRBV19	once
TGTGCCAGCAGTTACAGGCAATCTTACGAGCAGTACTTC	CASSYRQSYEQYF	-	TRBJ2-7	TRBV6-2/TRBV6-3	-
TGTGCCAGCAGCCTTTTCTGGACAGGGAACGACGAGCAGTACTTC	CASSLFWTGNDEQYF	TRBD1	TRBJ2-7	TRBV27	-
TGTGCCAGTAGTCTCCAGGGTGGGGGGTATCAGCCCCAGCATTTT	CASSLQGGGYQPQHF	-	TRBJ1-5	TRBV19	few